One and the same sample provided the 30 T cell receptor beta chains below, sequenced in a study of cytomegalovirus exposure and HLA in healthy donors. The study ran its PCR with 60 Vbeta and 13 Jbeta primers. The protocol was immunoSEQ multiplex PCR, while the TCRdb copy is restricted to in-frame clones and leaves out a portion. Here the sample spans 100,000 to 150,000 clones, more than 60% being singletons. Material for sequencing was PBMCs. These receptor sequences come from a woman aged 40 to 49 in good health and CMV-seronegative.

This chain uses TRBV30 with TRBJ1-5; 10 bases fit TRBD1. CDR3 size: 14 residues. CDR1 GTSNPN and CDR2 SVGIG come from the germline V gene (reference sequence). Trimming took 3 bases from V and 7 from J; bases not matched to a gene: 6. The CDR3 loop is CAWSGGQGGQPQHF. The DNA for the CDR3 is TGTGCCTGGAGCGGTGGACAGGGGGGACAGCCCCAGCATTTT.

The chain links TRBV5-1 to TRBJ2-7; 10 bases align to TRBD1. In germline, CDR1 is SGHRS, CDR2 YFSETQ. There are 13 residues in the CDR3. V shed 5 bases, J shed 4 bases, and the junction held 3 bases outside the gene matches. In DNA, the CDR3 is TGCGCCAGCAGTCCGGACAGGGGGTACGAGCAGTACTTC. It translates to CASSPDRGYEQYF.

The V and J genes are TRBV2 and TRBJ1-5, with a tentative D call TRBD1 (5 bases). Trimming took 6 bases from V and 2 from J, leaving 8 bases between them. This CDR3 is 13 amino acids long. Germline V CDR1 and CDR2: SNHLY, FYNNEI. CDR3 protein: CASSREGNQPQHF. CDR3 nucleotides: TGTGCCAGCAGCAGGGAGGGCAATCAGCCCCAGCATTTT.

CDR3 region: CASIGDNKNIQYF. CDR3 DNA sequence: TGTGCCAGCATAGGGGATAACAAAAACATTCAGTACTTC. The rearrangement joins TRBV28 to TRBJ2-4, with D maybe TRBD1 (5 bases). This CDR3 spans 13 amino acids. Germline V lookup: CDR1 MDHEN, CDR2 SYDVKM. V gave up 7 bases and J gave up 3 bases, with 10 bases separating them.

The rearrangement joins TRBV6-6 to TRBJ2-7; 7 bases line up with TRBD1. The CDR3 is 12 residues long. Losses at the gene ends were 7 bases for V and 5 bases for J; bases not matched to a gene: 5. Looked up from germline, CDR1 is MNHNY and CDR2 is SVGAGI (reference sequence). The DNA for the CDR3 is TGTGCCAGCACCCTGACAGGGCACGAGCAGTACTTC. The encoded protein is CASTLTGHEQYF.

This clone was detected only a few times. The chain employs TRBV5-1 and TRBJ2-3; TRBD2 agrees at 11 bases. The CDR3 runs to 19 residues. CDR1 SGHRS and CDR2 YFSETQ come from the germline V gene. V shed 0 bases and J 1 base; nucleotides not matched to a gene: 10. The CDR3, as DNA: TGCGCCAGCAGCTTGGCCCTAGCGGGAGGTCACTCGCGCACAGATACGCAGTATTTT. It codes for CASSLALAGGHSRTDTQYF.

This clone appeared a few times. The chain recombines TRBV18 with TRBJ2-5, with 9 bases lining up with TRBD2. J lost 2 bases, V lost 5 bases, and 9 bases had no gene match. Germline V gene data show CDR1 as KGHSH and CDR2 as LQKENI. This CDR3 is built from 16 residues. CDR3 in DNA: TGTGCCAGCTCAGCGACACGACTAGCGGAACAAGAGACCCAGTACTTC. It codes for CASSATRLAEQETQYF.

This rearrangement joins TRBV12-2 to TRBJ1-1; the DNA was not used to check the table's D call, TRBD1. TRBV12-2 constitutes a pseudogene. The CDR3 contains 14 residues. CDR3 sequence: CASRSRDRNTEAFF. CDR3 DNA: TGTGCAAGTCGCTCCCGGGACAGGAACACTGAAGCTTTCTTT.

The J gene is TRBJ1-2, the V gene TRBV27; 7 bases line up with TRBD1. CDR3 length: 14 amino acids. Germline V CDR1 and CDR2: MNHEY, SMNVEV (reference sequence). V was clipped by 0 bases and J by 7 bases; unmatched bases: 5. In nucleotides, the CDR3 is TGTGCCAGCAGTTTATCGACAGGGTCGGGTGGCTACACCTTC. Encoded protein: CASSLSTGSGGYTF.

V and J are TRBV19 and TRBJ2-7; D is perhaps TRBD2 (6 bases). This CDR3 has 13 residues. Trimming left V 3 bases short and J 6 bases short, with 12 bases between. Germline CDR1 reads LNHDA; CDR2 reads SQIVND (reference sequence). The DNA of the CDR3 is TGTGCCAGTAGTATTGACGGGAGTAGCGAGCAGTACTTC. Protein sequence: CASSIDGSSEQYF. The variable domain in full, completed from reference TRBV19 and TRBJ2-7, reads DGGITQSPKYLFRKEGQNVTLSCEQNLNHDAMYWYRQDPGQGLRLIYYSQIVNDFQKGDIAEGYSVSREKKESFPLTVTSAQKNPTAFYLCASSIDGSSEQYFGPGTRLTVT.

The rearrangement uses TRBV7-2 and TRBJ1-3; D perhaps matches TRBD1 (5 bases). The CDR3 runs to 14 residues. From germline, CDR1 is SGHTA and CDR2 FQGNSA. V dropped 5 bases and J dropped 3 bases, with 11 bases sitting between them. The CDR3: CASSLGGGGNTIYF. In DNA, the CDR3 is TGTGCCAGCAGCCTGGGCGGGGGTGGAAACACCATATATTTT.

This CDR3 reads CASSVEGTATYEQYF. CDR3 nucleotides: TGTGCCAGCAGCGTAGAAGGAACAGCCACCTACGAGCAGTACTTC. V usage is TRBV9 and J usage is TRBJ2-7; D uncertain. V dropped 0 bases and J dropped 2 bases, with 12 bases sitting between them. Germline loops: CDR1 SGDLS, CDR2 YYNGEE. The CDR3 contains 15 residues.

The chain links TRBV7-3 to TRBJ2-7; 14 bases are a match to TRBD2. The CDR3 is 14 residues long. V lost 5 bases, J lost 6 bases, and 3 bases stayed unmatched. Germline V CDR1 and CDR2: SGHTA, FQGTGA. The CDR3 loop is CASSAGTSGGEQYF. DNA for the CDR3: TGTGCCAGCAGCGCCGGGACTAGCGGGGGCGAGCAGTACTTC.

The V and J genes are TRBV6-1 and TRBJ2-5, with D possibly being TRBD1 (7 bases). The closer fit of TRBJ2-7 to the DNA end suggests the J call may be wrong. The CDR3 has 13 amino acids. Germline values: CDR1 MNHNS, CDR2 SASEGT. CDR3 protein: CASSEQGGYEQYF. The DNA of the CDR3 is TGTGCCAGCAGTGAACAGGGGGGCTACGAGCAGTACTTC.

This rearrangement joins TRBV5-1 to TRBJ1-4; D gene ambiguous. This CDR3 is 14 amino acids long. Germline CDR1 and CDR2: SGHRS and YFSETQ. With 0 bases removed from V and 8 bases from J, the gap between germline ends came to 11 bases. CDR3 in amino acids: CASSLERAGEKLFF. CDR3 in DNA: TGCGCCAGCAGCTTGGAGCGGGCGGGCGAAAAACTGTTTTTT.

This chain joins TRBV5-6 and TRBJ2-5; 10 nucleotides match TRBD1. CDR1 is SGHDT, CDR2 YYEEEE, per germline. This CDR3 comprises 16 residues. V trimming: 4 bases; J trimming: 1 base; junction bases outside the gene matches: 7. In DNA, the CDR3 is TGTGCCAGCAGCCTCGACAGGGGGCTATCCCAAGAGACCCAGTACTTC. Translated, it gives CASSLDRGLSQETQYF.

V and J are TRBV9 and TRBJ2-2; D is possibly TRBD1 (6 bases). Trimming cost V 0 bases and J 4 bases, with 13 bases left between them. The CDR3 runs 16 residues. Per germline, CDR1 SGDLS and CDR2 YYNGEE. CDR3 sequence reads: CASSVDPQGSTGELFF. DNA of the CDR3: TGTGCCAGCAGCGTAGACCCACAGGGTTCCACCGGGGAGCTGTTTTTT.

The chain's CDR3 is CASSVEAGGHRAEAFF. CDR3 nucleotide sequence: TGTGCCAGCAGCGTAGAGGCAGGGGGCCATAGGGCTGAAGCTTTCTTT. V and J are TRBV9 and TRBJ1-1; 8 nucleotides align to TRBD1. CDR1 SGDLS and CDR2 YYNGEE come from the germline V gene. CDR3 size: 16 residues. V lost 0 bases to trimming and J lost 6 bases; unmatched junction nucleotides: 10. The full variable domain, completed using reference TRBV9 and TRBJ1-1, is DSGVTQTPKHLITATGQRVTLRCSPRSGDLSVYWYQQSLDQGLQFLIQYYNGEERAKGNILERFSAQQFPDLHSELNLSSLELGDSALYFCASSVEAGGHRAEAFFGQGTRLTVV.

The CDR3 DNA is TGTGCCAGCAGTCCGGGACACCTCTACGAGCAGTACTTC. Protein: CASSPGHLYEQYF. This chain connects TRBV6-5 to TRBJ2-7, with D perhaps matching TRBD1 (6 bases). The CDR3 is 13 residues long. Per germline, CDR1 MNHEY and CDR2 SVGAGI. V was clipped by 5 bases and J by 3 bases, with 11 bases between them.

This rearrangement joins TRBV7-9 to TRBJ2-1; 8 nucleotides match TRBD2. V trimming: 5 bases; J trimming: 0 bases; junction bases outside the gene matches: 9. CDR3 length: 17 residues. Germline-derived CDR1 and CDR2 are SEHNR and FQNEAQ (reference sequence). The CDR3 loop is CASSLIHTSGSYNEQFF. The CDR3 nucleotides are TGTGCCAGCAGCCTAATTCATACTAGCGGCTCCTACAATGAGCAGTTCTTC.

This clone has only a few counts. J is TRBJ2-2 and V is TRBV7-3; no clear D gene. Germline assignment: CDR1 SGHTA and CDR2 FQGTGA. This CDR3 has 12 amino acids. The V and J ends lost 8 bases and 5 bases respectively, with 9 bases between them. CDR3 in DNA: TGTGCCAGCTCAGCGATGACCGGGGAGCTGTTTTTT. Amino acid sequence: CASSAMTGELFF.

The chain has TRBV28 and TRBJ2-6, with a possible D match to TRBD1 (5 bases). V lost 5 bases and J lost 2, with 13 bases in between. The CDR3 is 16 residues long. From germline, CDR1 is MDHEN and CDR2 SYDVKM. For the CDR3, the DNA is TGTGCCAGCAGTGGCAGACAGTTAGCTGGGGCCAACGTCCTGACTTTC. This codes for CASSGRQLAGANVLTF.

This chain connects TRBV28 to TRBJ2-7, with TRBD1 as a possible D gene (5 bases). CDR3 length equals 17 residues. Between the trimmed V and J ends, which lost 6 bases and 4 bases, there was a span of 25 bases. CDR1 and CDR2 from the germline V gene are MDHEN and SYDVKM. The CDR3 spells CASSLRVRLNLKYEQYF. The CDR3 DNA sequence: TGTGCCAGCAGCCTCAGGGTACGTTTGAATTTGAAATACGAGCAGTACTTC. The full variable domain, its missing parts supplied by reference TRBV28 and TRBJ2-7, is DVKVTQSSRYLVKRTGEKVFLECVQDMDHENMFWYRQDPGLGLRLIYFSYDVKMKEKGDIPEGYSVSREKKERFSLILESASTNQTSMYLCASSLRVRLNLKYEQYFGPGTRLTVT.

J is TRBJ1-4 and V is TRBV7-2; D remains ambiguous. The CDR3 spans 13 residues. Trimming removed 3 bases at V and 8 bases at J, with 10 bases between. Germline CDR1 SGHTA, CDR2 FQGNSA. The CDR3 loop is CASSFQRREKLFF. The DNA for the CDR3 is TGTGCCAGCAGCTTCCAGAGGAGGGAAAAACTGTTTTTT.

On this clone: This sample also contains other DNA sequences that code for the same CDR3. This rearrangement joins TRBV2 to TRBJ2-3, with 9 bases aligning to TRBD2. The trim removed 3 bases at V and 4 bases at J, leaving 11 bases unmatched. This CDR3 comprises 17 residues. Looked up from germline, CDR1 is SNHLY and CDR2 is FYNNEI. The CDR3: CASSEAAGGLSADTQYF. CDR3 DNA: TGTGCCAGCAGTGAGGCTGCGGGGGGGCTCTCGGCAGATACGCAGTATTTT. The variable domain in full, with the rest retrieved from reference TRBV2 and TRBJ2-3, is EPEVTQTPSHQVTQMGQEVILRCVPISNHLYFYWYRQILGQKVEFLVSFYNNEISEKSEIFDDQFSVERPDGSNFTLKIRSTKLEDSAMYFCASSEAAGGLSADTQYFGPGTRLTVL.

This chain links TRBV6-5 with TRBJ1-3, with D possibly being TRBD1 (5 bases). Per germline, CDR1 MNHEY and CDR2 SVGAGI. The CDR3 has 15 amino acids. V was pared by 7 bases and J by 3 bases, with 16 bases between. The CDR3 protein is CASTLKRGYGNTIYF. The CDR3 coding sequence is TGTGCCAGCACCCTCAAAAGGGGTTATGGAAACACCATATATTTT.

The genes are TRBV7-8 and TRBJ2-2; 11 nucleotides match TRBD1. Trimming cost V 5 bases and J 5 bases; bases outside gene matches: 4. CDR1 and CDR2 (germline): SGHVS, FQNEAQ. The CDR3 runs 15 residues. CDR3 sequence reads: CASSLRDRGTGELFF. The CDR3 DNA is TGTGCCAGCAGCCTCCGGGACAGGGGGACCGGGGAGCTGTTTTTT.

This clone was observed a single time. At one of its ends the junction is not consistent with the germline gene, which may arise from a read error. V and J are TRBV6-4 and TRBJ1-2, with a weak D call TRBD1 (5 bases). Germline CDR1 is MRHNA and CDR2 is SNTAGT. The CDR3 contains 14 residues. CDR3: CVSTDGEGRYGYTF. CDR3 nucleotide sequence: TGTGTCAGCACCGACGGGGAGGGGAGGTATGGCTACACCTTC.

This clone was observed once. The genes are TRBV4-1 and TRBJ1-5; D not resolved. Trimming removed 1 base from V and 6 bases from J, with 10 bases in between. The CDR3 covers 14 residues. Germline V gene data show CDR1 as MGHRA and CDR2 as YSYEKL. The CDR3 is CASSQAHEGQPQHF. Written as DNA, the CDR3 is TGCGCCAGCAGCCAAGCCCACGAGGGTCAGCCCCAGCATTTT.

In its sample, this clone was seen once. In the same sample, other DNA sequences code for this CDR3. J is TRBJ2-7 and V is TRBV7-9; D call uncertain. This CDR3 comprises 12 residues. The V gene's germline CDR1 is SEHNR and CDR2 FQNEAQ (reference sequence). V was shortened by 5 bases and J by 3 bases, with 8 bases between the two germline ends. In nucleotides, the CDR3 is TGTGCCAGCAGCCTTCAGAACTACGAGCAGTACTTC. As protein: CASSLQNYEQYF. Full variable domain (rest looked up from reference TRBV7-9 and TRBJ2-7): DTGVSQNPRHKITKRGQNVTFRCDPISEHNRLYWYRQTLGQGPEFLTYFQNEAQLEKSRLLSDRFSAERPKGSFSTLEIQRTEQGDSAMYLCASSLQNYEQYFGPGTRLTVT.